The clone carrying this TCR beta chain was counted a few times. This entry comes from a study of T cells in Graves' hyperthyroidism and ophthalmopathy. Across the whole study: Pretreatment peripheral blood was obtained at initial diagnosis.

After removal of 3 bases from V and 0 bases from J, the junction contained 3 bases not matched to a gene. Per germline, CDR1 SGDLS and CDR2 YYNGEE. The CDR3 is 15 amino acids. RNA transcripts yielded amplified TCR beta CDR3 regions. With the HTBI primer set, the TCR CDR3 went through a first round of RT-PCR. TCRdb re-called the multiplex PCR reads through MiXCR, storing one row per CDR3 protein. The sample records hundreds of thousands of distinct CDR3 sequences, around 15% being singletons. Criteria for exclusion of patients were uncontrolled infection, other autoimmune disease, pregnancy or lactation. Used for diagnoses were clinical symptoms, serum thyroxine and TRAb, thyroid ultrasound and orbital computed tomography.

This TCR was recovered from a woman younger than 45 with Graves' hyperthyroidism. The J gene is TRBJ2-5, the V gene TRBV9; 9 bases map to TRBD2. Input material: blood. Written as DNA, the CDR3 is TGTGCCAGCAGCGGAGCTAGCGGGGACCAAGAGACCCAGTACTTC. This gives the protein CASSGASGDQETQYF.